What follows is one T cell receptor (beta chain) and its context. Its specificity is not known. This record belongs to a study of cytomegalovirus exposure and HLA in healthy donors. Study-wide results and limits: Links to common viral pathogens appeared, in a later analysis, for several of the most significant clusters. Across all donors, roughly uniform sequencing depth was an assumption of the presence/absence analyses. An Asian-associated ancestry cluster reportedly showed fewer N-insertions than the approximately 620-donor mean in a later analysis.

PCR amplification relied on 60 Vbeta primers (plus 13 Jbeta primers). Here immunoSEQ multiplex PCR was the method, and the copy in TCRdb shows in-frame clones only, minus some. The table shows around 130,000 clones, with roughly 77% occurring only once. Source material: PBMCs. This clonotype was sampled from a woman aged 25 to 39 in good health and CMV-seronegative.

The CDR3 reads CASSVSRGSTDTQYF. CDR3 nucleotide sequence: TGTGCCAGCAGCGTTAGTCGGGGTAGCACAGATACGCAGTATTTT. The rearrangement uses TRBV11-2 and TRBJ2-3; possible D gene TRBD2, 5 bases. Looked up from germline, CDR1 is SGHAT and CDR2 is FQNNGV. CDR3 size: 15 residues. Trimming took 5 bases from V and 0 from J, leaving 12 bases between them.